The present entry profiles one TCR beta chain with its context. No progression to ophthalmopathy during 18 months of follow-up defined stable disease. The diagnoses drew upon clinical symptoms, serum thyroxine and TRAb, thyroid ultrasound and orbital computed tomography. Germline V gene lookup returns CDR1 MDHEN and CDR2 SYDVKM. The CDR3 extends over 14 amino acids. V gave up 5 bases and J gave up 8 bases, with 18 bases separating them. The data derive from a study of T cells in Graves' hyperthyroidism and ophthalmopathy. Using RNA transcripts as the source, TCR beta CDR3 regions were amplified. A first-round RT-PCR of the TCR CDR3 used the HTBI primer set. One entry per CDR3 protein, called by TCRdb with MiXCR from the multiplex PCR reads. The sample carries around 760,000 distinct CDR3 sequences, approximately 36% recorded once.

The source is a woman aged 40-49 years with Graves' hyperthyroidism. The source material was blood. This sequence joins TRBV28 and TRBJ1-2; D might be TRBD1 (6 bases). CDR3 region: CASSVPYYGQGYTF. DNA of the CDR3: TGTGCCAGCAGTGTACCTTACTACGGACAGGGCTACACCTTC.